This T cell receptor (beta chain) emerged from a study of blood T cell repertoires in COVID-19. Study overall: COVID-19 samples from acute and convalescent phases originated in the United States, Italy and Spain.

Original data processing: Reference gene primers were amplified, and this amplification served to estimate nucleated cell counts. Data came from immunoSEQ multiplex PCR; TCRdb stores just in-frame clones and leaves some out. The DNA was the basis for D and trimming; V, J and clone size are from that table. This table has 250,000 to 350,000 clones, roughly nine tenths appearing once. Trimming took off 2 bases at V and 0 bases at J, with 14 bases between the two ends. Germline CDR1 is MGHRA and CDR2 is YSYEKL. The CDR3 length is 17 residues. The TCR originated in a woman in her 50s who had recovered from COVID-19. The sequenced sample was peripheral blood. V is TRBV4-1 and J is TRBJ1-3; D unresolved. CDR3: CASSQSWEALSGNTIYF. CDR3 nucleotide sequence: TGCGCCAGCAGCCAAAGCTGGGAGGCCCTCTCTGGAAACACCATATATTTT.